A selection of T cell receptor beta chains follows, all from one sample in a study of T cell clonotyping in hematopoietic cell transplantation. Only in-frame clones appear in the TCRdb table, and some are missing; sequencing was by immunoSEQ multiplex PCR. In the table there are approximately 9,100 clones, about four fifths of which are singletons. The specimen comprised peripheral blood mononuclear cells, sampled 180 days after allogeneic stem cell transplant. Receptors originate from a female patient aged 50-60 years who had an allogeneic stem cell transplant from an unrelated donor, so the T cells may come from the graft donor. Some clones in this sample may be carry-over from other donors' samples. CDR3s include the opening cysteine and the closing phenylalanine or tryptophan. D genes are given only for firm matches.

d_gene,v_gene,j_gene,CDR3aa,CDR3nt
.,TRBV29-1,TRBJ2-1,CSSAEGNEQFF,TGCAGCTCCGCTGAGGGCAATGAGCAGTTCTTC
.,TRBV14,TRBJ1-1,CASSQGFEAFF,TGTGCCAGCAGCCAGGGTTTTGAAGCTTTCTTT
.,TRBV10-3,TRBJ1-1,CAISESGFAANTEAFF,TGTGCCATCAGTGAGTCAGGTTTCGCAGCGAACACTGAAGCTTTCTTT
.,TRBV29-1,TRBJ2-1,CSVLTGNEQFF,TGCAGCGTCTTGACAGGCAATGAGCAGTTCTTC
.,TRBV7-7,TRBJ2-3,CASSLYQGADTQYF,TGTGCCAGCAGCTTATACCAGGGCGCAGATACGCAGTATTTT
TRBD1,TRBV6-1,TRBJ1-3,CASSAGTGPIFSGNTIYF,TGTGCCAGCAGTGCCGGGACAGGGCCTATCTTCTCTGGAAACACCATATATTTT
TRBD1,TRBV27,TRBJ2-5,CASRFDRAETQYF,TGTGCCAGCAGGTTTGACAGGGCAGAGACCCAGTACTTC
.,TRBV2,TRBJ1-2,CASIGDSNYGYTF,TGTGCCAGCATAGGAGACTCTAACTATGGCTACACCTTC
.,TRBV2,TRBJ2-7,CASSPGTYSYEQYF,TGTGCCAGCAGTCCCGGGACCTACTCGTACGAGCAGTACTTC
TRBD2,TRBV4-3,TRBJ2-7,CASSQGVSSGRPYF,TGCGCCAGCAGCCAAGGGGTTTCTAGCGGGAGGCCGTACTTC
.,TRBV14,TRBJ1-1,CASSEHAGHSVDTEAFF,TGTGCCAGCAGTGAACATGCTGGACACTCTGTCGACACTGAAGCTTTCTTT